This TCR beta chain appears in the sequencing data of a study of radiation and T cells in renal cell carcinoma. The CDR3 covers 12 residues. Deletions cut 8 bases from V and 5 bases from J, with 12 bases between. CDR1 and CDR2 from the germline V gene are MNHEY and SMNVEV (reference sequence). Profiling relied on immunoSEQ multiplex PCR, and the TCRdb table lists in-frame clones only, not all of them. The repertoire has about 150,000 clones, roughly 87% of them found once; the top ten carry 10% to 15%. The time point is: blood 2 weeks post-SBRT. Treatment in this sample: 15 Gy SBRT to primary tumor, nephrectomy 4 weeks later.

The chain combines TRBV27 with TRBJ1-1; D is unresolved. Specimen: blood, collected from a patient whose treatment included radiotherapy and nephrectomy. This receptor was taken from a woman aged 45-65 years with renal cell carcinoma. CDR3 protein: CASVGWVTEAFF. The CDR3 region has the DNA TGTGCCAGCGTAGGGTGGGTTACTGAAGCTTTCTTT.